The 11 T cell receptor beta chains given below trace back to one sample, sequenced in a study of blood T cells in healthy people across ages. PCR was performed a second time for roughly 6 to 12 cycles using a sample-barcoded 5' primer and a J-beta primer mix. TCRdb used MiXCR to reprocess the 5' RACE reads, holding one entry per CDR3 protein. The sample gives around 1.7 million distinct CDR3 sequences, 28% of which show up once; 7% to 9% is in the top ten. The sequenced sample consisted of blood. The origin of the receptors is a woman under 40 in good health.

The chain has TRBV12-3 or TRBV12-4 and TRBJ2-5, with D tentatively TRBD1 (6 bases). The DNA end lines up better with TRBJ2-1; the J call may be wrong. CDR3 size: 14 residues. In DNA form, the CDR3 reads TGTGCCAGCAGTTTAATACAGGGACAAGAGACCCAGTTCTTC. It encodes CASSLIQGQETQFF.

The chain couples TRBV27 to TRBJ2-4; D is uncertain. With 2 bases removed from V and 13 bases from J, the gap between germline ends came to 15 bases. Germline assignment: CDR1 MNHEY and CDR2 SMNVEV (reference sequence). CDR3 length equals 13 residues. The chain's CDR3 is CASSLGIYNEQYF. The CDR3 nucleotides read TGTGCCAGCAGTTTAGGGATCTACAATGAGCAGTACTTC.

This clonotype was picked up many times. The chain combines TRBV20-1 with TRBJ1-5, with 11 positions matching TRBD1. This CDR3 has 15 amino acids. CDR1 is DFQATT, CDR2 SNEGSKA, per germline (reference sequence). In DNA form, the CDR3 reads TGCAGCGCTTCTGTGCGGGACAGGGGGAATCAGCCCCAGCATTTT. It translates to CSASVRDRGNQPQHF.

Only a few counts were recorded for this clonotype. This sequence joins TRBV11-3 and TRBJ1-1; D uncertain. There are 14 residues in the CDR3. In germline, CDR1 is SGHNT, CDR2 YENEEA. The V and J ends lost 3 bases and 3 bases respectively, with 11 bases between them. The CDR3 reads CASSLTRSDTEAFF. In DNA, the CDR3 is TGTGCCAGCAGCTTGACTAGGAGTGACACTGAAGCTTTCTTT.

V is TRBV20-1 and J is TRBJ2-7, with 9 bases lining up with TRBD2. In germline, CDR1 is DFQATT, CDR2 SNEGSKA (reference sequence). With V trimmed by 1 base and J by 3 bases, 7 bases remained unmatched. The CDR3 contains 15 residues. This chain's CDR3 is CSARAPAGGLYEQYF. CDR3 DNA: TGCAGTGCTAGAGCCCCAGCGGGGGGCCTCTACGAGCAGTACTTC.

This clonotype turned up a few times. The V gene is TRBV20-1, the J gene TRBJ1-3; a weak D match, TRBD1 (6 bases). Germline lookup yields CDR1 DFQATT and CDR2 SNEGSKA (reference sequence). With 5 bases removed from V and 2 bases from J, the gap between germline ends came to 19 bases. The CDR3 extends over 16 amino acids. For the CDR3, the DNA is TGCAGTGCTTTCTCCGGGTCCTGGGGGCCTGGAAACACCATATATTTT. It codes for CSAFSGSWGPGNTIYF.

The CDR3 DNA reads TGTGCCAGCAGCGAGGGACGGGCCACTGAAGCTTTCTTT. This gives the protein CASSEGRATEAFF. The V gene is TRBV9, the J gene TRBJ1-1, with a possible D match to TRBD1 (5 bases). This CDR3 has 13 amino acids. Between the trimmed V and J ends, which lost 3 bases and 4 bases, there was a span of 10 bases. Germline V gives CDR1 SGDLS, CDR2 YYNGEE.

The chain employs TRBV11-2 and TRBJ2-7; D unresolved. V was pared by 0 bases and J by 5 bases, with 11 bases between. Germline V gene lookup returns CDR1 SGHAT and CDR2 FQNNGV. The CDR3 is made up of 14 amino acids. CDR3 protein: CASSLDWQADEQYF. The CDR3 region has the DNA TGTGCCAGCAGCTTAGATTGGCAGGCCGACGAGCAGTACTTC.

For this clonotype: A read error may account for a junction end that differs from germline. The chain carries TRBV14 and TRBJ2-1; D remains ambiguous. Per germline, CDR1 SGHDN and CDR2 FVKESK. This CDR3 is 12 amino acids long. In DNA, the CDR3 is TGTGCCAGCAGCCAATCCGGCCATGAGCAGTGCTTC. Amino acid sequence: CASSQSGHEQCF.

CDR3 protein: CASSLTAGDDNEQFF. CDR3 sequence (DNA): TGTGCCAGCAGCTTGACGGCAGGGGATGACAATGAGCAGTTCTTC. The chain uses TRBV7-9 and TRBJ2-1; TRBD1 is a possible D gene (6 bases). The CDR3 is 15 residues long. The V end lost 3 bases, the J end lost 5 bases, and 14 bases lay between the germline ends. Germline values: CDR1 SEHNR, CDR2 FQNEAQ (reference sequence).

J is TRBJ2-7 and V is TRBV11-3, with 7 bases aligning to TRBD1. Trimming took 0 bases from V and 2 from J; bases not matched to a gene: 4. CDR1 is SGHNT and CDR2 is YENEEA in the germline V gene. This CDR3 spans 15 amino acids. The CDR3 region has the DNA TGTGCCAGCAGCTTAGATCTTGGACAGGCCTACGAGCAGTACTTC. Encoded protein: CASSLDLGQAYEQYF.